These 11 T cell receptor beta chains share one sample of origin, sequenced in a study of blood T cell repertoires in COVID-19. Here immunoSEQ multiplex PCR was the method, and the copy in TCRdb shows in-frame clones only, minus some. In the table there are 85,000 to 90,000 clones, more than 75% of which are singletons. Sequencing was performed on peripheral blood. Source of these receptors: a human donor in a cohort sampled during active COVID-19.

The chain links TRBV5-5 to TRBJ2-7; 12 bases are a match to TRBD1. Trimming removed 6 bases from V and 2 bases from J; junction bases left unmatched: 6. The CDR3 is made up of 15 amino acids. CDR1 SGHKS and CDR2 YYEKEE come from the germline V gene (reference sequence). This CDR3 reads CASTLGDRGPYEQYF. The CDR3 coding sequence is TGTGCCAGCACCCTTGGGGACAGGGGGCCCTACGAGCAGTACTTC.

The chain combines TRBV3-1 (or the pseudogene TRBV3-2) with TRBJ2-6; D is ambiguous. CDR3 length equals 16 residues. The V end lost 4 bases, the J end lost 2 bases, and 12 bases lay between the germline ends. Germline V gene lookup returns CDR1 LGHDT and CDR2 YNNKEL (reference sequence). The CDR3 reads CASSPWVEAGANVLTF. The CDR3 bases are TGTGCCAGCAGCCCCTGGGTAGAGGCTGGGGCCAACGTCCTGACTTTC.

CDR3 loop: CASSQGRQNGELFF. DNA of the CDR3: TGTGCCAGCAGCCAGGGGCGCCAAAACGGGGAGCTGTTTTTT. The J gene is TRBJ2-2, the V gene TRBV14; D is possibly TRBD1 (5 bases). Between the trimmed V and J ends, which lost 3 bases and 7 bases, there was a span of 12 bases. Per the germline V gene, CDR1 is SGHDN and CDR2 is FVKESK. CDR3 length: 14 amino acids.

In DNA, the CDR3 is TGTGCCAGCAGCCGGACAGTCTTCAATGAGCAGTTCTTC. It encodes CASSRTVFNEQFF. The rearrangement links TRBV28 to TRBJ2-1; a possible D gene is TRBD1 (6 bases). V was clipped by 6 bases and J by 6 bases, with 12 bases between them. CDR1 is MDHEN and CDR2 is SYDVKM in the germline V gene. CDR3 size: 13 residues.

The gene calls are TRBV28 and TRBJ1-2; no reliable D call. The length of the CDR3 is 14 residues. Looked up from germline, CDR1 is MDHEN and CDR2 is SYDVKM. V lost 7 bases and J 0 bases, leaving 12 bases between the germline ends. Here the CDR3 DNA reads TGTGCCAGCATGGTCAGCGACTCTAACTATGGCTACACCTTC. Its translation: CASMVSDSNYGYTF.

CDR3 sequence (DNA): TGTGCCAGTAGTACCTATAGCACCTTGAACACTGAAGCTTTCTTT. This translates into CASSTYSTLNTEAFF. This chain joins TRBV19 and TRBJ1-1; unclear D gene. Between the trimmed V and J ends, which lost 4 bases and 0 bases, there was a span of 12 bases. Looked up from germline, CDR1 is LNHDA and CDR2 is SQIVND (reference sequence). This CDR3 comprises 15 residues.

This sequence joins TRBV27 and TRBJ1-2; TRBD1 agrees at 7 bases. The CDR3 has 14 residues. V lost 6 bases, J lost 7 bases, and 11 bases stayed unmatched. Germline V gene data show CDR1 as MNHEY and CDR2 as SMNVEV (reference sequence). CDR3 loop: CASSWGPRQGGYTF. The CDR3 DNA is TGTGCCAGCAGCTGGGGCCCCAGACAGGGTGGCTACACCTTC.

The CDR3 region is CASRVTGGNNSPLHF. CDR3 bases: TGTGCCAGCAGGGTCACAGGGGGCAATAATTCACCCCTCCACTTT. The rearrangement joins TRBV28 to TRBJ1-6, with 9 bases identical to TRBD1. The germline V gene has CDR1 MDHEN and CDR2 SYDVKM. Trimming removed 6 bases from V and 5 bases from J; junction bases left unmatched: 5. The CDR3 sequence is 15 residues long.

This clone was observed a single time. The V call is TRBV2, the J call TRBJ2-5; TRBD2 agrees at 8 bases. The germline V gene encodes CDR1 SNHLY and CDR2 FYNNEI. The CDR3 sequence is 15 residues long. V lost 8 bases to trimming and J lost 5 bases; unmatched junction nucleotides: 13. The CDR3 DNA reads TGTGCCAGCGTTTCGGGAGGGATTGGGGAGGAGACCCAGTACTTC. Encoded protein: CASVSGGIGEETQYF.

This chain links TRBV5-1 with TRBJ2-1; TRBD2 agrees at 9 bases. Trimming took 5 bases from V and 7 from J; bases not matched to a gene: 7. CDR1 is SGHRS, CDR2 YFSETQ, per germline. This CDR3 has 14 residues. CDR3 loop: CASRSGLAVNEQFF. The DNA of the CDR3 is TGCGCCAGCAGATCGGGACTAGCTGTGAATGAGCAGTTCTTC.

The V gene is TRBV28, the J gene TRBJ2-7; no reliable D call. The germline V gene has CDR1 MDHEN and CDR2 SYDVKM. The CDR3 covers 15 residues. Trimming took off 5 bases at V and 0 bases at J, with 14 bases between the two ends. CDR3 residues: CASSAPTLDSYEQYF. The CDR3, as DNA: TGTGCCAGCAGTGCTCCGACACTCGACTCCTACGAGCAGTACTTC.